These 9 T cell receptor beta chains originate from one sample sequenced in a study of T cells after yellow fever vaccination. TCRdb ran MiXCR on the 5' RACE reads and lists one entry per CDR3 protein. The sample yields about 330,000 distinct CDR3 sequences, roughly 8% seen once. The sequenced sample was PBMCs, obtained about 49 days after the first yellow fever vaccination. The receptors stem from a man aged 18 to 29 who received the YFV17D yellow fever vaccine.

This clonotype was counted only a few times. V and J are TRBV20-1 and TRBJ2-5; no reliable D call. CDR3 length equals 12 residues. Trimming stripped 6 bases from V and 1 base from J, with 9 bases between. The germline V gene has CDR1 DFQATT and CDR2 SNEGSKA (reference sequence). The CDR3 reads CSATPIQETQYF. CDR3 nucleotides: TGCAGTGCGACACCGATCCAAGAGACCCAGTACTTC.

The chain uses TRBV11-2 and TRBJ2-1; 9 nucleotides align to TRBD2. From germline, CDR1 is SGHAT and CDR2 FQNNGV. The V and J ends lost 1 base and 9 bases, in that order; junction bases with no gene match: 10. This CDR3 is 16 amino acids long. CDR3 residues: CASSLVSAGGLLEQFF. As DNA, the CDR3 is TGTGCCAGCAGCTTAGTCTCCGCGGGGGGGCTTCTTGAGCAGTTCTTC.

The rearrangement uses TRBV7-2 and TRBJ2-3; TRBD2 is a possible D gene (7 bases). The CDR3 runs 14 residues. Trimming left V 1 base short and J 5 bases short, with 10 bases between. Germline V lookup: CDR1 SGHTA, CDR2 FQGNSA. CDR3 DNA sequence: TGTGCCAGCAGCTTAGTGCGGGGGCTAGATACGCAGTATTTT. Protein product: CASSLVRGLDTQYF.

The V call is TRBV24-1, the J call TRBJ2-1; D is uncertain. CDR1 and CDR2 (germline): KGHDR, SFDVKD. This CDR3 region has 14 residues. V shed 3 bases and J shed 5 bases, with 10 bases lying between them. CDR3 region: CATSDKRIDNEQFF. The CDR3 DNA sequence: TGTGCCACCAGTGATAAGAGGATCGACAATGAGCAGTTCTTC.

The sample holds many counts of this clonotype. The genes are TRBV5-1 and TRBJ1-1; D ambiguous. CDR3 size: 13 residues. The V end lost 0 bases, the J end lost 1 base, and 4 bases lay between the germline ends. Germline loops: CDR1 SGHRS, CDR2 YFSETQ. The DNA for the CDR3 is TGCGCCAGCAGCTTGGACCCGAACACTGAAGCTTTCTTT. Amino acid sequence: CASSLDPNTEAFF.

This clonotype was counted a few times. The rearrangement uses TRBV18 and TRBJ2-3; D gene uncertain. V was pared by 5 bases and J by 6 bases, with 18 bases between. CDR1 is KGHSH, CDR2 LQKENI, per germline. CDR3 length: 15 residues. CDR3 sequence reads: CASSARLLTWDTQYF. The CDR3 coding sequence is TGTGCCAGCTCAGCTCGCCTATTAACCTGGGATACGCAGTATTTT. The variable domain in full, with the rest retrieved from reference TRBV18 and TRBJ2-3, is NAGVMQNPRHLVRRRGQEARLRCSPMKGHSHVYWYRQLPEEGLKFMVYLQKENIIDESGMPKERFSAEFPKEGPSILRIQQVVRGDSAAYFCASSARLLTWDTQYFGPGTRLTVL.

This clonotype has just a few counts. V is TRBV5-1 and J is TRBJ2-1; D not certain. CDR3 length equals 15 residues. Germline V gene sequence: CDR1 SGHRS, CDR2 YFSETQ. V was pared by 1 base and J by 7 bases, with 15 bases between. CDR3 DNA sequence: TGCGCCAGCAGCTTGCTCGCTCTCCCTCGGAATGAGCAGTTCTTC. This sequence encodes CASSLLALPRNEQFF.

The chain couples TRBV4-3 to TRBJ2-5; D is uncertain. Germline loops: CDR1 LGHNA, CDR2 YSLEER. Trimming cost V 0 bases and J 5 bases, with 13 bases left between them. The CDR3 loop spans 15 amino acids. CDR3 coding DNA: TGCGCCAGCAGCCAAGATCTACAGTGGGATGAGACCCAGTACTTC. It specifies CASSQDLQWDETQYF.

This chain links TRBV3-1 with TRBJ2-7; maybe TRBD2 (7 bases). V was clipped by 3 bases and J by 6 bases, with 21 bases between them. Per the germline V gene, CDR1 is LGHDT and CDR2 is YNNKEL (reference sequence). The CDR3 runs 16 residues. This chain's CDR3 is CASSHEGGLGSSEQYF. DNA for the CDR3: TGTGCCAGCAGCCATGAGGGGGGGCTCGGATCCAGCGAGCAGTACTTC.